The present TCR beta chain was sequenced within a study of blood T cell repertoires in COVID-19. Study-level background: T cells, B-cell-depleted T cells, or PBMCs supplied cDNA or gDNA.

The cohort comprised adults aged about 18 to 89 years residing in about 25 US areas. Cohorts were determined from participant-reported clinical history. Profiling relied on immunoSEQ multiplex PCR, and the TCRdb table lists in-frame clones only, not all of them. The data contain 250,000 to 350,000 clones, approximately 88% of them singletons. The receptor's source is a woman aged 18-29 years who had recovered from COVID-19. The sequencing sample was made of PBMCs or T cells enriched from blood (not recorded which).

CDR3 nucleotide sequence: TGTGCCAGCAGCTTAAACAGGCATTCGCAAAAACTGTTTTTT. Amino acid sequence: CASSLNRHSQKLFF. The chain links TRBV11-2 to TRBJ1-4; tentative D call: TRBD1 (5 bases). Trimming removed 2 bases at V and 9 bases at J, with 13 bases between. The CDR3 covers 14 residues. Per germline, CDR1 SGHAT and CDR2 FQNNGV.